This T cell receptor beta chain came from a study of CD8+ T cells in alopecia areata. The CDR3 contains 14 residues. J lost 5 bases, V lost 3 bases, and 3 bases had no gene match. Germline V CDR1 and CDR2: SGHTA, FQGTGA. cDNA serving as the sequencing template came from extracted, reverse transcribed RNA. The method was immunoSEQ multiplex PCR; TCRdb's version includes in-frame clones alone and lacks a portion of them. The sample consists of a few hundred thousand clones, around two thirds of them appearing once. This clone was counted a single time. The source of this sequence is a human donor with alopecia areata. V gene TRBV7-3 combines with J gene TRBJ2-1; TRBD2 aligns across 8 bases. The sequenced sample was CD4+ T cells sorted from blood, obtained at week 0. CDR3: CASSFLSGDNEQFF. For the CDR3, the DNA is TGTGCCAGCAGCTTTCTTAGCGGGGACAATGAGCAGTTCTTC.